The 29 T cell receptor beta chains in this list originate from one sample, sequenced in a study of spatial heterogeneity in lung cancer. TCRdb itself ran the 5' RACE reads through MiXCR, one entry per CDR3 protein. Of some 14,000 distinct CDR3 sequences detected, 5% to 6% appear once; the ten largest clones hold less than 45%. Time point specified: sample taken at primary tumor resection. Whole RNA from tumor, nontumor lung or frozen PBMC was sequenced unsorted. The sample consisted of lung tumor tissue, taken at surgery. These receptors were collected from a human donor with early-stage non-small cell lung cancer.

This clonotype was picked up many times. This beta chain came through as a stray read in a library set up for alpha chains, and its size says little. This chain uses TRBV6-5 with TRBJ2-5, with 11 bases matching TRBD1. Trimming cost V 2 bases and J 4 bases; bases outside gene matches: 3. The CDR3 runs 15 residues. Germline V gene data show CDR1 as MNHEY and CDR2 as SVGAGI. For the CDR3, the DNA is TGTGCCAGCAGTTACCCCGGGACAGGGGGAGAGACCCAGTACTTC. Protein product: CASSYPGTGGETQYF.

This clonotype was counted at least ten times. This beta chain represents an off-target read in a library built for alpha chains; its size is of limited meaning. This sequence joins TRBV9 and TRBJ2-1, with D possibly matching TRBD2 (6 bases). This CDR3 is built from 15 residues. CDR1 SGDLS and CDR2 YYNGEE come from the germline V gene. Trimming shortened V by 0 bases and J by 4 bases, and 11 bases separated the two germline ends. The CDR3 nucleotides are TGTGCCAGCAGCGTAGCGGGAGAGGATTACAATGAGCAGTTCTTC. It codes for CASSVAGEDYNEQFF. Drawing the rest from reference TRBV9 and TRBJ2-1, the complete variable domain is DSGVTQTPKHLITATGQRVTLRCSPRSGDLSVYWYQQSLDQGLQFLIQYYNGEERAKGNILERFSAQQFPDLHSELNLSSLELGDSALYFCASSVAGEDYNEQFFGPGTRLTVL.

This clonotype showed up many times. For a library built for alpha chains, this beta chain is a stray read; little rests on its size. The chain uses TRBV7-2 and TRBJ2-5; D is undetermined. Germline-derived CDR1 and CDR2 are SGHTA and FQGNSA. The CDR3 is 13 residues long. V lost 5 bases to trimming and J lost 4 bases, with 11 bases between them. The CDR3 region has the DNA TGTGCCAGCAGCCCCCGTCCCCCAGAGACCCAGTACTTC. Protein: CASSPRPPETQYF. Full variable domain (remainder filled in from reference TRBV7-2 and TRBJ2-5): GAGVSQSPSNKVTEKGKDVELRCDPISGHTALYWYRQSLGQGLEFLIYFQGNSAPDKSGLPSDRFSAERTGGSVSTLTIQRTQQEDSAVYLCASSPRPPETQYFGPGTRLLVL.

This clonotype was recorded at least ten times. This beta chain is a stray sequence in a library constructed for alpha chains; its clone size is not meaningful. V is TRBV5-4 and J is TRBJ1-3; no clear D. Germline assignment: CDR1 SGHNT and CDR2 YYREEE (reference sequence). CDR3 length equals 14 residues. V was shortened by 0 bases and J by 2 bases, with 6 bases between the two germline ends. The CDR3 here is CASSLDGTGNTIYF. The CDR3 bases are TGTGCCAGCAGCTTGGATGGTACTGGAAACACCATATATTTT.

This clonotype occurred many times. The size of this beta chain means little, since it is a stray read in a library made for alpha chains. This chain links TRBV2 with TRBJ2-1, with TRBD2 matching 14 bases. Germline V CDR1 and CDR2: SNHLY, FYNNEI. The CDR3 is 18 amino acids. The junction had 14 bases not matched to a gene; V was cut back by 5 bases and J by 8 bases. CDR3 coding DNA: TGTGCCAGCAGTAAGGGACTAGCGGGAGAAACCAAGACCGATGAGCAGTTCTTC. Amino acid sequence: CASSKGLAGETKTDEQFF.

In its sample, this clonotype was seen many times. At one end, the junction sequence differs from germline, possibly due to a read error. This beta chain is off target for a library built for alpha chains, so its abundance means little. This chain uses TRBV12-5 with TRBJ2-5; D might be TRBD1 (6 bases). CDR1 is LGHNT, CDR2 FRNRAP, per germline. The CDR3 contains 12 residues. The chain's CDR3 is CASGLITGTKDF. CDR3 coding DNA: TGTGCTAGTGGTTTGATAACAGGGACCAAGGACTTC. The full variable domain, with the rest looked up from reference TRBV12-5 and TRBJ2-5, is DARVTQTPRHKVTEMGQEVTMRCQPILGHNTVFWYRQTMMQGLELLAYFRNRAPLDDSGMPKDRFSAEMPDATLATLKIQPSEPRDSAVYFCASGLITGTKDFGPGTRLLVL.

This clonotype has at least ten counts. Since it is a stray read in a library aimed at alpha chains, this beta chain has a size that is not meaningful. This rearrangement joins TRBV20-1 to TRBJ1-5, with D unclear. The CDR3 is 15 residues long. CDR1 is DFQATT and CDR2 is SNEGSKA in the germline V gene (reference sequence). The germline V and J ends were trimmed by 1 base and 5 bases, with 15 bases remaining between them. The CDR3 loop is CSARGPTAGYQPQHF. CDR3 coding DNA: TGCAGTGCTAGAGGACCAACGGCGGGTTATCAGCCCCAGCATTTT.

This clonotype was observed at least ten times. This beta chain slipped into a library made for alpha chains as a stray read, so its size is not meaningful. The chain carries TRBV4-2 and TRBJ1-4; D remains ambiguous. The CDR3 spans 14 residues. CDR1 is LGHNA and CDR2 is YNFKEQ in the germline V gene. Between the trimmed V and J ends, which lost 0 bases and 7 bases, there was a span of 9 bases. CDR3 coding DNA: TGTGCCAGCAGCCAAGATCTTGGTGGTGAAAAACTGTTTTTT. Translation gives CASSQDLGGEKLFF.

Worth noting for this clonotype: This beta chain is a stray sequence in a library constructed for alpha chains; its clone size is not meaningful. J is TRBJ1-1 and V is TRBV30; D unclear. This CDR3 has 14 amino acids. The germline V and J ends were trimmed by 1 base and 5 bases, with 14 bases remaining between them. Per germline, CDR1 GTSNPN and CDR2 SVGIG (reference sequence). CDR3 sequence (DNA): TGTGCCTGGAGTGACTATAGCCTCGGGACTGAAGCTTTCTTT. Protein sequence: CAWSDYSLGTEAFF.

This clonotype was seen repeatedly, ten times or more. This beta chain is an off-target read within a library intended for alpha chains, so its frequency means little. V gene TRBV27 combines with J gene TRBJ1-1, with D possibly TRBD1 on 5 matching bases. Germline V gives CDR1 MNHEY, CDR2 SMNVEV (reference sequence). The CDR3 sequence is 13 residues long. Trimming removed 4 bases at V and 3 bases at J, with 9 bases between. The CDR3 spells CASSYRGDTEAFF. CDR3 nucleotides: TGTGCCAGCAGTTACCGGGGCGACACTGAAGCTTTCTTT.

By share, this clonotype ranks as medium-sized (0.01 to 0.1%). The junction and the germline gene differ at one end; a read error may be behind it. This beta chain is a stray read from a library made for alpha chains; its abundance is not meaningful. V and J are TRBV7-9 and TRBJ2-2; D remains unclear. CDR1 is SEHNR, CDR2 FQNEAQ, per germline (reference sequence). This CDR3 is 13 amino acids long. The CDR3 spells CASSLGGAGELFF. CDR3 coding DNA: TGTGCCAGCAGTTTAGGTGGGGCCGGGGAGCTGTTTTTT.

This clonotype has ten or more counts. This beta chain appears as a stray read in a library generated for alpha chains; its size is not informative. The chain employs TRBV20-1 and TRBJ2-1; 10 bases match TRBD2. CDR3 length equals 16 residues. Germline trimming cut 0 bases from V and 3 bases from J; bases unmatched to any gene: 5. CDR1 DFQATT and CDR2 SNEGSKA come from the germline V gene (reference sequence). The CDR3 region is CSAREPSGRDYNEQFF. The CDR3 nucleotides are TGCAGTGCTAGAGAACCCAGCGGGAGGGACTACAATGAGCAGTTCTTC.

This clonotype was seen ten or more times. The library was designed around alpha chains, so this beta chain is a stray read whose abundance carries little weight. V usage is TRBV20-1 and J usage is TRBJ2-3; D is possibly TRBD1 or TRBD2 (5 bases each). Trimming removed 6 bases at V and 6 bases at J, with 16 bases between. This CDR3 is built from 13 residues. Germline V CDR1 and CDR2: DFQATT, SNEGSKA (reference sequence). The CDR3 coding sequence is TGCAGTGCACCCAGAGGGACCTCGGATACGCAGTATTTT. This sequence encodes CSAPRGTSDTQYF.

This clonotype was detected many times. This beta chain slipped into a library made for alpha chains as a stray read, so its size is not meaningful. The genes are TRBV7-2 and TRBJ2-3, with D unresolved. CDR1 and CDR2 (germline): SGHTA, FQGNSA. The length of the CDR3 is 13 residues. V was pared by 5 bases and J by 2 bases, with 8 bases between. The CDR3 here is CASSTRNTDTQYF. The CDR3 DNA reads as TGTGCCAGCAGCACGAGAAACACAGATACGCAGTATTTT.

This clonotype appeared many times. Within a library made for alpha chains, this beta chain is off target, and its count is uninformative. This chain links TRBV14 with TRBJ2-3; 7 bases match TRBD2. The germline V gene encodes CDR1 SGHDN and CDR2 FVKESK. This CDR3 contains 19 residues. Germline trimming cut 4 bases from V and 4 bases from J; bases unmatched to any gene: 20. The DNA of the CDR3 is TGTGCCAGCAGCCCGGACGAGAGCGGGATCCAAATCCACGCAGATACGCAGTATTTT. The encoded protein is CASSPDESGIQIHADTQYF.

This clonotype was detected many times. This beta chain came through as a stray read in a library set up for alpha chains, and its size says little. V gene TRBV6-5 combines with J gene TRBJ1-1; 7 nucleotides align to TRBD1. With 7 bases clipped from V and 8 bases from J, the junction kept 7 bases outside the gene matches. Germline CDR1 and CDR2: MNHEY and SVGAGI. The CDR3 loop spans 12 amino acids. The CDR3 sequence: CASNSGGSEAFF. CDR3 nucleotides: TGTGCCAGCAACTCAGGGGGTTCGGAAGCTTTCTTT.

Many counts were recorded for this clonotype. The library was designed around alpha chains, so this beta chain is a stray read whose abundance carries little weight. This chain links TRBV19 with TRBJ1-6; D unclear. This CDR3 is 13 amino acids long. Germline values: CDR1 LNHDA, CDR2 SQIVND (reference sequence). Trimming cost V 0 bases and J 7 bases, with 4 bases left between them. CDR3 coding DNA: TGTGCCAGTAGTATAGATTGGAATTCACCCCTCCACTTT. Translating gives CASSIDWNSPLHF.

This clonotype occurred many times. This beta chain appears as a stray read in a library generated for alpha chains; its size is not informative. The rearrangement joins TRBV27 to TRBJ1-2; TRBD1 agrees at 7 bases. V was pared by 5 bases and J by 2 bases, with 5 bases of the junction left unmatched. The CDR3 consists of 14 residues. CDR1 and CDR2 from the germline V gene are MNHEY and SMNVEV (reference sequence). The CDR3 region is CASSPGTENYGYTF. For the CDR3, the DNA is TGTGCCAGCAGTCCGGGGACAGAGAACTATGGCTACACCTTC.

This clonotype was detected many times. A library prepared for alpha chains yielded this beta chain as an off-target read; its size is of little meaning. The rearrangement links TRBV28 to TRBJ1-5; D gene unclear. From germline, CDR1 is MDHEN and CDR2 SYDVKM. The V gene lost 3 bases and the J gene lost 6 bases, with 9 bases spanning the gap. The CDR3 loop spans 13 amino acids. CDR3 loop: CASSLAVSQPQHF. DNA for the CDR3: TGTGCCAGCAGTTTGGCGGTGAGTCAGCCCCAGCATTTT.

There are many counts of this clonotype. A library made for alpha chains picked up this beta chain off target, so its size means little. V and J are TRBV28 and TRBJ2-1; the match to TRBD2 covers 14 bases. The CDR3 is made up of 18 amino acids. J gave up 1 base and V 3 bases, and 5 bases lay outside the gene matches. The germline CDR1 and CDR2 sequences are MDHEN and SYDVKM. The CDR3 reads CASSFLGTSGSSYNEQFF. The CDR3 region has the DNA TGTGCCAGCAGTTTCCTCGGGACTAGCGGGAGTTCCTACAATGAGCAGTTCTTC.

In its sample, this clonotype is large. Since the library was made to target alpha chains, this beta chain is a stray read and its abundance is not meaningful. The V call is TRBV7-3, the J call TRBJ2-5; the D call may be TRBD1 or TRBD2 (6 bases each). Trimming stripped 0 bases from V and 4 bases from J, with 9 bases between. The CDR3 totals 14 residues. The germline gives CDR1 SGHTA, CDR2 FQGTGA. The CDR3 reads CASSLTGGRETQYF. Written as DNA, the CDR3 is TGTGCCAGCAGCTTAACCGGGGGCAGAGAGACCCAGTACTTC. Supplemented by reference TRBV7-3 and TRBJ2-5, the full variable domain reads GAGVSQTPSNKVTEKGKYVELRCDPISGHTALYWYRQSLGQGPEFLIYFQGTGAADDSGLPNDRFFAVRPEGSVSTLKIQRTERGDSAVYLCASSLTGGRETQYFGPGTRLLVL.

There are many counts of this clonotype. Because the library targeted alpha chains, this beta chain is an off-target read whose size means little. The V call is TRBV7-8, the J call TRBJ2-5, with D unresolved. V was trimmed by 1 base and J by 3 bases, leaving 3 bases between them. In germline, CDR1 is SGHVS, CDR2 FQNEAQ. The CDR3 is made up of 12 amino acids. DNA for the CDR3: TGTGCCAGCAGCTTAGTAGAAGAGACCCAGTACTTC. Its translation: CASSLVEETQYF.

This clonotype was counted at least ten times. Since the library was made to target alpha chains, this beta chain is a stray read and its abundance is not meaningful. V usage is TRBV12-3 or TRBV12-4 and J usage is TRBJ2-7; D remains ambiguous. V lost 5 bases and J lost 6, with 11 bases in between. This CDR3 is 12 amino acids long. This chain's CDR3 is CASSPDQIEQYF. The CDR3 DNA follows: TGTGCCAGCAGTCCTGACCAGATCGAGCAGTACTTC.

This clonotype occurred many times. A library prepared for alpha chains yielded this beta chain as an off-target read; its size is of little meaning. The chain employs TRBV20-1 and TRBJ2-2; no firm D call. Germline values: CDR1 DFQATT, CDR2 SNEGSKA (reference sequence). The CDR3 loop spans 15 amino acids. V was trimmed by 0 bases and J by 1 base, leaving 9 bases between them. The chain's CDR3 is CSARDPRKNTGELFF. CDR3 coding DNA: TGCAGTGCTAGAGACCCCCGTAAGAACACCGGGGAGCTGTTTTTT.

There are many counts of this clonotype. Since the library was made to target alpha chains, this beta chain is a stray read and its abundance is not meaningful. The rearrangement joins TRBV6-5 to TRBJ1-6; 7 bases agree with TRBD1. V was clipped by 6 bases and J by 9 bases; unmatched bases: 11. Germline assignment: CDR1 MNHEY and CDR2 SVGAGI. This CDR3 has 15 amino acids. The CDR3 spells CASRPPTGTSSPLHF. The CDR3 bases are TGTGCCAGCAGGCCACCGACAGGGACTAGTTCACCCCTCCACTTT.

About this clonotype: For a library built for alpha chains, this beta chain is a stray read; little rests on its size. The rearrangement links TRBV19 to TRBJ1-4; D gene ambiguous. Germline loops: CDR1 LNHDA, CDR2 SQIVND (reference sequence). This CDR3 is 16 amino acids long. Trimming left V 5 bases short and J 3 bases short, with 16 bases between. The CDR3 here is CASSLRGNVPNEKLFF. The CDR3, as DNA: TGTGCCAGTAGTCTTCGAGGGAATGTGCCTAATGAAAAACTGTTTTTT.

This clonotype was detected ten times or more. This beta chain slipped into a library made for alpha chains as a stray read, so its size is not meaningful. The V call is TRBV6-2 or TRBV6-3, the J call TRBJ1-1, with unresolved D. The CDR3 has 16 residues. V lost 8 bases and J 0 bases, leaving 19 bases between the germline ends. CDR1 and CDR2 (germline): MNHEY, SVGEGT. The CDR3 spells CASWRRGSNMNTEAFF. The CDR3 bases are TGTGCCAGCTGGCGGCGAGGGTCCAACATGAACACTGAAGCTTTCTTT.

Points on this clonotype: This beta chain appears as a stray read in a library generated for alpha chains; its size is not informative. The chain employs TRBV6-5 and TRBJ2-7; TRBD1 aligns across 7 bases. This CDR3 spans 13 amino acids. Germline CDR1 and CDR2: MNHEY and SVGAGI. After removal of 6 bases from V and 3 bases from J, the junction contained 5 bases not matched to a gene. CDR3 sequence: CASRGTDYYEQYF. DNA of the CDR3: TGTGCCAGCAGGGGGACAGACTACTACGAGCAGTACTTC.

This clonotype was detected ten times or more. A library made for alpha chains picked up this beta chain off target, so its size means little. The CDR3 spells CSASAGGSYEQYV. CDR3 nucleotides: TGCAGTGCTAGTGCAGGGGGCTCCTACGAGCAGTACGTC. The V call is TRBV20-1, the J call TRBJ2-7; 7 bases are a match to TRBD1. V lost 3 bases and J lost 0; bases outside the gene matches: 2. This CDR3 spans 13 amino acids. Germline values: CDR1 DFQATT, CDR2 SNEGSKA (reference sequence).